What follows describes a single TCR beta chain. This record comes from a study of blood T cell repertoires in COVID-19. Those enrolled, adults aged roughly 18 to 89 years, came from about two dozen US areas. The CDR3 is 13 amino acids. Germline V gene data show CDR1 as MNHEY and CDR2 as SVGAGI. V was clipped by 2 bases and J by 4 bases, with 8 bases between them. TCRdb keeps only in-frame clones here, not all; method: immunoSEQ multiplex PCR. The sample lists some 400,000 clones, about 90% seen once, with 1% to 1.5% in the top ten. The receptor comes from a man between 25 and 39 years old who had recovered from COVID-19. The rearrangement joins TRBV6-5 to TRBJ1-2, with a weak D call TRBD1 (5 bases). The specimen sequenced was PBMCs or T cells enriched from blood (not recorded which). CDR3 region: CASSYGHSYGYTF. The CDR3 coding sequence is TGTGCCAGCAGTTACGGACACTCCTATGGCTACACCTTC.